This entry lists 11 T cell receptor beta chains sequenced from one sample in a study of blood T cell repertoires in COVID-19 (TCRdb year 2020). Libraries were built with the immunoSEQ multiplex PCR assay. TCRdb retrieved this table from immuneACCESS and kept in-frame rearrangements only. Not all clones are present; in checked studies, unresolved V genes account for under half, and no reason is known for the remainder. The table for this sample lists about 500,000 clones; 85% to 90% of them were counted only once. The ten most abundant clones make up 7.5% to 9% of the sample. Sequencing was done on a sample of peripheral blood. Receptor source: a woman aged 45-65 years with COVID-19, enrolled during active disease.

In its sample, this clone was seen a few times. This rearrangement joins TRBV19 to TRBJ1-1; no reliable D call. Trimming shortened V by 3 bases and J by 6 bases, and 5 bases separated the two germline ends. The CDR3 spans 11 residues. CDR1 and CDR2 (germline): LNHDA, SQIVND (reference sequence). The CDR3 DNA is TGTGCCAGTAGTATTGCGTCTGAAGCTTTCTTT. As protein: CASSIASEAFF.

The chain joins TRBV1 to TRBJ2-3; the D segment call TRBD2 is taken from the table without a DNA check. TRBV1 corresponds to a pseudogene. This CDR3 region has 15 residues. Here the CDR3 DNA reads TGCACCAGCAGCCAAGGTGTCGGGGGGGGAGATACGCAGTATTTT. It is translated as CTSSQGVGGGDTQYF.

The genes are TRBV11-2 and TRBJ1-4; D not certain. The V gene lost 3 bases and the J gene lost 7 bases, with 12 bases spanning the gap. Germline V gives CDR1 SGHAT, CDR2 FQNNGV. The CDR3 length is 14 residues. The CDR3 nucleotides read TGTGCCAGCAGCTTCCAGCGGATGACTGAAAAACTGTTTTTT. Amino acids: CASSFQRMTEKLFF.

The sample holds one count of this clone. The chain is built from TRBV3-1 (or the pseudogene TRBV3-2) and TRBJ2-3, with 8 bases fitting TRBD2. The CDR3 runs to 14 residues. Germline V gives CDR1 LGHDT, CDR2 YNNKEL (reference sequence). With 2 bases clipped from V and 5 bases from J, the junction kept 3 bases outside the gene matches. The CDR3: CASSQRLAGDTQYF. In DNA, the CDR3 is TGTGCCAGCAGCCAAAGGCTAGCGGGAGATACGCAGTATTTT.

This clone was detected only once. The gene calls are TRBV2 and TRBJ1-2; perhaps TRBD1 as D (5 bases). Germline loops: CDR1 SNHLY, CDR2 FYNNEI. V lost 8 bases, J lost 8 bases, and 21 bases lay in between. The CDR3 covers 14 residues. CDR3 sequence reads: CASLLPVGTRGYTF. DNA for the CDR3: TGTGCCAGCCTACTCCCGGTGGGGACTAGGGGCTACACCTTC.

The chain uses TRBV3-1 (or the pseudogene TRBV3-2) and TRBJ2-3, with D tentatively TRBD2 (7 bases). V lost 6 bases and J lost 0, with 16 bases in between. Germline loops: CDR1 LGHDT, CDR2 YNNKEL (reference sequence). This CDR3 is 16 amino acids long. The CDR3 DNA follows: TGTGCCAGCAGACGCGTCGGGGGGCCAAGCACAGATACGCAGTATTTT. Protein sequence: CASRRVGGPSTDTQYF.

The chain joins TRBV24-1 to TRBJ2-5, with D perhaps TRBD1 (6 bases). Germline V gene sequence: CDR1 KGHDR, CDR2 SFDVKD. This CDR3 has 14 residues. With 3 bases removed from V and 5 bases from J, the gap between germline ends came to 12 bases. In DNA form, the CDR3 reads TGTGCCACCAGTGATCAGGGGTATACGGAGACCCAGTACTTC. It is translated as CATSDQGYTETQYF.

V is TRBV7-9 and J is TRBJ2-2; D perhaps matches TRBD2 (6 bases). Germline CDR1 is SEHNR and CDR2 is FQNEAQ (reference sequence). This CDR3 is 17 amino acids long. The germline V and J ends were trimmed by 4 bases and 3 bases, with 18 bases remaining between them. The CDR3 DNA is TGTGCCAGCAGCTCCCCGAGATTAGCGGTCTACACCGGGGAGCTGTTTTTT. Its protein product is CASSSPRLAVYTGELFF.

This clone was found once. This chain joins TRBV6-6 and TRBJ2-7; 9 bases match TRBD1. Germline CDR1 MNHNY, CDR2 SVGAGI (reference sequence). The V and J ends lost 2 bases and 3 bases, in that order; junction bases with no gene match: 5. CDR3 length: 15 amino acids. CDR3 sequence reads: CASSYLGQGYYEQYF. CDR3 nucleotide sequence: TGTGCCAGCAGTTACCTGGGACAGGGCTACTACGAGCAGTACTTC.

The V gene is TRBV29-1, the J gene TRBJ1-2, with 8 bases fitting TRBD1. V gave up 7 bases and J gave up 3 bases; unmatched junction bases: 4. The CDR3 totals 12 residues. Germline V gives CDR1 SQVTM, CDR2 ANQGSEA. This CDR3 reads CSALQGDYGYTF. The DNA for the CDR3 is TGCAGCGCTCTACAGGGGGACTATGGCTACACCTTC.

The chain uses TRBV29-1 and TRBJ1-3, with D unresolved. The CDR3 covers 13 residues. Germline V gene lookup returns CDR1 SQVTM and CDR2 ANQGSEA. Trimming shortened V by 1 base and J by 0 bases, and 4 bases separated the two germline ends. The CDR3 region is CSVEANSGNTIYF. The CDR3 DNA is TGCAGCGTTGAAGCCAACTCTGGAAACACCATATATTTT.